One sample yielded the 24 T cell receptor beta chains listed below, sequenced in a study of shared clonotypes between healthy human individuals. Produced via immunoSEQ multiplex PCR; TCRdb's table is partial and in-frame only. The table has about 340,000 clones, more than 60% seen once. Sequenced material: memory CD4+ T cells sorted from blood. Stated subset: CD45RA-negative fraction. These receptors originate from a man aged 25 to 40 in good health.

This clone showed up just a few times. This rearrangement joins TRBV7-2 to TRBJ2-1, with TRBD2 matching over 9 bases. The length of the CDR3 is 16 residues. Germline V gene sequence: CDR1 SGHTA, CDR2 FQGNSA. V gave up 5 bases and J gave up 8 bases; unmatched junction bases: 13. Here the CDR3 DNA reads TGTGCCAGCAGCATCGGAATAGCGGGAGTCGTGGATGAGCAGTTCTTC. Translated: CASSIGIAGVVDEQFF.

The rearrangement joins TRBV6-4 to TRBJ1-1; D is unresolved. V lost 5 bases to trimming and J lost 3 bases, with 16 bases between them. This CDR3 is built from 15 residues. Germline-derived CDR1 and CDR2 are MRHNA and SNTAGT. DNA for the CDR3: TGTGCCAGCAGTTCCTCTGGAGGCTCGTACACTGAAGCTTTCTTT. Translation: CASSSSGGSYTEAFF.

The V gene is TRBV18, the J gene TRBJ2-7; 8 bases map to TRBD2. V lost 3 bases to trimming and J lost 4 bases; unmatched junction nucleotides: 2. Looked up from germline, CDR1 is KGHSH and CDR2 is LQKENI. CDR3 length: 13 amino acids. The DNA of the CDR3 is TGTGCCAGCTCACCTAGCGGGATTTACGAGCAGTACTTC. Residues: CASSPSGIYEQYF.

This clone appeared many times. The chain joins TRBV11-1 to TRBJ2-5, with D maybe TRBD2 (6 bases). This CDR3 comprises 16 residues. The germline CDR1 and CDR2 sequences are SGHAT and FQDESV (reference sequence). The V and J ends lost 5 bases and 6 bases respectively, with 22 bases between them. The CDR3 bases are TGTGCCAGCAGCCTGGGGGAGGTCCTGGCTATGAAGACCCAGTACTTC. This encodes CASSLGEVLAMKTQYF.

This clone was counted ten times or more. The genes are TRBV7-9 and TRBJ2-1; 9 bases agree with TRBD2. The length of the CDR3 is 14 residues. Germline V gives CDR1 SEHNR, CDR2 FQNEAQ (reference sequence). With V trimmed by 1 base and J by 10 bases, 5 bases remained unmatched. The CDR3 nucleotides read TGTGCCAGCAGCTTAGAACTAGCGGGCGGGGAGCAGTTCTTC. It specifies CASSLELAGGEQFF.

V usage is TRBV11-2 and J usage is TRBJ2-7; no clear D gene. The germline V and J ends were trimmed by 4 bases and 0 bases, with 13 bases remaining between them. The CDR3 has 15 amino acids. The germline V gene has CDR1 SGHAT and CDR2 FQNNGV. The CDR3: CASSSSGASSYEQYF. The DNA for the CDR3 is TGTGCCAGCAGCTCTTCTGGCGCAAGCTCCTACGAGCAGTACTTC.

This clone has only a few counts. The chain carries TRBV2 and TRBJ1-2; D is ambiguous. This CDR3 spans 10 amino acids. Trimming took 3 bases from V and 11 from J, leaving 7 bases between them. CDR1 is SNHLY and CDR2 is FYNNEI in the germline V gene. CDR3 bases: TGTGCCAGCAGTGAGTGGCATTACACCTTC. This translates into CASSEWHYTF. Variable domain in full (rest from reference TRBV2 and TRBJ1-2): EPEVTQTPSHQVTQMGQEVILRCVPISNHLYFYWYRQILGQKVEFLVSFYNNEISEKSEIFDDQFSVERPDGSNFTLKIRSTKLEDSAMYFCASSEWHYTFGSGTRLTVV.

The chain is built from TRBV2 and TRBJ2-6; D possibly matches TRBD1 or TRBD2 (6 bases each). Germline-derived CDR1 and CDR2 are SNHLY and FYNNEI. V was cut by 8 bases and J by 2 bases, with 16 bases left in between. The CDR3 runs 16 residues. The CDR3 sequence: CASGRERTAGANVLTF. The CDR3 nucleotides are TGTGCCAGCGGCCGGGAGCGGACAGCTGGGGCCAACGTCCTGACTTTC.

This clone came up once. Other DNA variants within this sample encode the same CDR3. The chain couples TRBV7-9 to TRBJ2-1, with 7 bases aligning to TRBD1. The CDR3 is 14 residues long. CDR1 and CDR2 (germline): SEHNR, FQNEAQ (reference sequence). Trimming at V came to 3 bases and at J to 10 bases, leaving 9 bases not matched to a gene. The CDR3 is CASSLGTGAREQFF. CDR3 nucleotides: TGTGCCAGCAGCTTGGGAACAGGGGCGAGAGAGCAGTTCTTC.

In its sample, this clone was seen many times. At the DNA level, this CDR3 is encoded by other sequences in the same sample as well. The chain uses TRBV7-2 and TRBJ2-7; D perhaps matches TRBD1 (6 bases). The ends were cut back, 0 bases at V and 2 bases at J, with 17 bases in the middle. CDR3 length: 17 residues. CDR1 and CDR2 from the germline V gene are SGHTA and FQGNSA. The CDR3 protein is CASSLATGQSLTYEQYF. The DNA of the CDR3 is TGTGCCAGCAGCTTAGCGACCGGACAGAGCCTTACCTACGAGCAGTACTTC.

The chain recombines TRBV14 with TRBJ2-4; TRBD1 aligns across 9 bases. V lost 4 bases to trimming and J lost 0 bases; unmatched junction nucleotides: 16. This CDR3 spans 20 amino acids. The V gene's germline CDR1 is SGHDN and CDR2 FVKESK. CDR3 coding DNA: TGTGCCAGCAGCCCGGTTACAGGGGGCCGCGGGAGCAAAGCCAAAAACATTCAGTACTTC. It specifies CASSPVTGGRGSKAKNIQYF.

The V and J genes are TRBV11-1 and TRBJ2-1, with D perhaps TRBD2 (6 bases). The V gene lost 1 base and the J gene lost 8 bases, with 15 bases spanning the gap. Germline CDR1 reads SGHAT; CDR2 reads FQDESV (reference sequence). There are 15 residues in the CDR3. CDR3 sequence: CASSLEVGSLDEQFF. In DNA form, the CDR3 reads TGTGCCAGCAGCTTAGAGGTCGGGAGTCTCGATGAGCAGTTCTTC. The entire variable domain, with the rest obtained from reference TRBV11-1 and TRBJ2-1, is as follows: EAEVAQSPRYKITEKSQAVAFWCDPISGHATLYWYRQILGQGPELLVQFQDESVVDDSQLPKDRFSAERLKGVDSTLKIQPAELGDSAMYLCASSLEVGSLDEQFFGPGTRLTVL.

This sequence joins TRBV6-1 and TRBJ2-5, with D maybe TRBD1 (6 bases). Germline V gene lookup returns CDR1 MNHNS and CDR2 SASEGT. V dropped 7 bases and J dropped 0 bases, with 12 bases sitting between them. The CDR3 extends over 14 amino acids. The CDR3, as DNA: TGTGCCAGCACGTCCGGGACATACCAAGAGACCCAGTACTTC. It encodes CASTSGTYQETQYF.

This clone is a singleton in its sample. This CDR3 is CASSSMTGSKGETQYF. The CDR3 DNA reads TGTGCCAGCAGCTCTATGACCGGGTCAAAGGGAGAGACCCAGTACTTC. V is TRBV5-4 and J is TRBJ2-5, with no clear D. The CDR3 is 16 residues long. CDR1 and CDR2 (germline): SGHNT, YYREEE (reference sequence). Trimming pared 3 bases from V and 4 bases from J, leaving 19 bases between. The full variable domain, completed using reference TRBV5-4 and TRBJ2-5, is ETGVTQSPTHLIKTRGQQVTLRCSSQSGHNTVSWYQQALGQGPQFIFQYYREEENGRGNFPPRFSGLQFPNYSSELNVNALELDDSALYLCASSSMTGSKGETQYFGPGTRLLVL.

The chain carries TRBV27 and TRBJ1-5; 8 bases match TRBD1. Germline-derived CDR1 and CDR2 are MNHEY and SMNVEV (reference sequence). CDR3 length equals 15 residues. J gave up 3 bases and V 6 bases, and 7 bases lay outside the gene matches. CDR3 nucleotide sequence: TGTGCCAGCAGCCCGGGACAGGCGATCAATCAGCCCCAGCATTTT. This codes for CASSPGQAINQPQHF.

CDR3 amino acids: CASSGEGDQPQHF. The CDR3 nucleotides are TGTGCCAGCAGCGGCGAGGGGGATCAGCCCCAGCATTTT. This chain joins TRBV2 and TRBJ1-5; weak D call: TRBD1 (6 bases). Trimming took 6 bases from V and 5 from J, leaving 11 bases between them. The CDR3 covers 13 residues. CDR1 is SNHLY and CDR2 is FYNNEI in the germline V gene.

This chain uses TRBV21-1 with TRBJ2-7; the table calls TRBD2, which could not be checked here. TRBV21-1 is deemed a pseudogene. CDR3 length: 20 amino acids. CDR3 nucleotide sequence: TGTGCCAGCAGACAGGAGGTAGTGTTCCTAGCGGGAGGGATATCCTACGAGCAGTACTTC. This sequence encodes CASRQEVVFLAGGISYEQYF.

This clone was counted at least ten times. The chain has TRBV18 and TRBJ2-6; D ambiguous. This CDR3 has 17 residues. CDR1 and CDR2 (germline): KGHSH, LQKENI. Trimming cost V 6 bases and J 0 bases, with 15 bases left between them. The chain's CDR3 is CASSMANTGSGANVLTF. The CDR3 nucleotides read TGTGCCAGCTCCATGGCCAATACCGGCTCTGGGGCCAACGTCCTGACTTTC.

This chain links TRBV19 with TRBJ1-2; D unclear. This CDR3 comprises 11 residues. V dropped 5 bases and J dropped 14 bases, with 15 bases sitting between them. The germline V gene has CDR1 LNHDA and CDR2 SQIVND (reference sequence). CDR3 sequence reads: CASSYKSNNTF. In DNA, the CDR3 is TGTGCCAGTAGTTATAAGTCGAACAATACCTTC.

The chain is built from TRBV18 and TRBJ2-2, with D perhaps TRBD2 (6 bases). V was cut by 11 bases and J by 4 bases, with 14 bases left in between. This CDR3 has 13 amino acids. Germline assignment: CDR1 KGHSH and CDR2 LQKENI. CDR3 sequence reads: CAPTEGRTGELFF. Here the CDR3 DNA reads TGTGCCCCCACGGAGGGGCGCACCGGGGAGCTGTTTTTT.

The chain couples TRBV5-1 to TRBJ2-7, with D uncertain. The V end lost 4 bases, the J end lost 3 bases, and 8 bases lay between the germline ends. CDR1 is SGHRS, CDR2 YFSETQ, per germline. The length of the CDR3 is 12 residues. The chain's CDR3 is CASSPGFYEQYF. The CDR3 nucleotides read TGCGCCAGCAGCCCGGGCTTCTACGAGCAGTACTTC.

CDR3 in DNA: TGTGCCAGCTCGCCAGGGACGGCGATTCCCTACTTC. Its protein is CASSPGTAIPYF. The chain employs TRBV28 and TRBJ2-7; either TRBD1 or TRBD2 may fit D (5 bases each). With 8 bases removed from V and 13 bases from J, the gap between germline ends came to 21 bases. CDR1 and CDR2 (germline): MDHEN, SYDVKM. The length of the CDR3 is 12 residues. The whole variable domain, filled in from reference TRBV28 and TRBJ2-7, reads DVKVTQSSRYLVKRTGEKVFLECVQDMDHENMFWYRQDPGLGLRLIYFSYDVKMKEKGDIPEGYSVSREKKERFSLILESASTNQTSMYLCASSPGTAIPYFGPGTRLTVT.

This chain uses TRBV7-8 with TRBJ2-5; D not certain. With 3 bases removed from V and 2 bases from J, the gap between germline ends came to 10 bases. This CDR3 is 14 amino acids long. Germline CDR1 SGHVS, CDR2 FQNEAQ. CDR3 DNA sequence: TGTGCCAGCAGCTTTTCACCAGGACAAGAGACCCAGTACTTC. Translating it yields CASSFSPGQETQYF.

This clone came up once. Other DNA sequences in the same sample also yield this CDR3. This CDR3 reads CASSVTSGPYEQYF. Here the CDR3 DNA reads TGCGCCAGCAGCGTGACTAGCGGTCCCTACGAGCAGTACTTC. The chain has TRBV5-1 and TRBJ2-7; the match to TRBD2 covers 9 bases. Germline assignment: CDR1 SGHRS and CDR2 YFSETQ. The CDR3 runs 14 residues. The ends lost 4 bases at V and 2 bases at J; junction bases unmatched: 4.